The 25 T cell receptor beta chains below were found in one sample sequenced in a study of long-term antiretroviral therapy in people with HIV. The authors ran the immunoSEQ assay, v3.0, at survey level. Sequenced by immunoSEQ multiplex PCR; TCRdb stores in-frame clones only, minus some. Here the sample spans 25,000 to 30,000 clones, roughly 78% being singletons. Here the sequenced sample was unsorted PBMCs, taken 1.5 years before starting antiretroviral therapy. The receptors come from a man younger than 35 with HIV.

This clone appeared once. The V and J genes are TRBV7-6 and TRBJ2-7, with D uncertain. Germline V gene data show CDR1 as SGHVS and CDR2 as FNYEAQ. V was cut by 5 bases and J by 3 bases, with 20 bases left in between. The CDR3 contains 16 residues. CDR3 sequence (DNA): TGTGCCAGCAGCCCCCAAGATTATAGACCGCGCTACGAGCAGTACTTC. Its translation is CASSPQDYRPRYEQYF.

The V gene is TRBV18, the J gene TRBJ2-5; D may be TRBD2 (5 bases). The CDR3 spans 15 residues. CDR1 KGHSH and CDR2 LQKENI come from the germline V gene. V lost 6 bases, J lost 1 base, and 15 bases lay in between. The CDR3 reads CASSTEGSLQETQYF. DNA for the CDR3: TGTGCCAGCTCGACCGAGGGCTCTCTCCAAGAGACCCAGTACTTC.

This clone was picked up a small number of times. V gene TRBV6-5 combines with J gene TRBJ2-3; D is perhaps TRBD2 (6 bases). Per germline, CDR1 MNHEY and CDR2 SVGAGI. The germline V and J ends were trimmed by 0 bases and 4 bases, with 14 bases remaining between them. The CDR3 spans 16 residues. DNA of the CDR3: TGTGCCAGCAGTTACTCGTCCGGGGCTAGCGCAGATACGCAGTATTTT. Translating it yields CASSYSSGASADTQYF.

This chain uses TRBV28 with TRBJ2-1, with D perhaps matching TRBD2 (6 bases). The CDR3 consists of 14 residues. The V end lost 4 bases, the J end lost 3 bases, and 10 bases lay between the germline ends. CDR1 and CDR2 from the germline V gene are MDHEN and SYDVKM. CDR3 amino acids: CASSWGLHYNEQFF. In DNA form, the CDR3 reads TGTGCCAGCAGTTGGGGACTCCACTACAATGAGCAGTTCTTC.

The rearrangement links TRBV15 to TRBJ1-2; D unresolved. The V and J ends lost 5 bases and 3 bases respectively, with 16 bases between them. The germline CDR1 and CDR2 sequences are LNHNV and YYDKDF (reference sequence). This CDR3 has 15 amino acids. The CDR3 sequence is CATSPTGTRDYGYTF. The CDR3 DNA reads TGTGCCACCAGCCCTACCGGAACACGAGACTATGGCTACACCTTC.

Remarks on this clone: Other DNA variants within this sample encode the same CDR3. The chain carries TRBV6-6 and TRBJ2-1; D possibly corresponds to TRBD2 (5 bases). This CDR3 is built from 13 residues. V gave up 9 bases and J gave up 0 bases, with 9 bases separating them. Germline CDR1 is MNHNY and CDR2 is SVGAGI (reference sequence). CDR3 region: CASRTDSYNEQFF. The CDR3 DNA reads TGTGCCAGTCGGACTGACTCCTACAATGAGCAGTTCTTC.

V usage is TRBV6-6 and J usage is TRBJ1-3; D possibly corresponds to TRBD1 (5 bases). CDR1 and CDR2 from the germline V gene are MNHNY and SVGAGI (reference sequence). The CDR3 is made up of 14 amino acids. Trimming cost V 2 bases and J 2 bases, with 7 bases left between them. CDR3 DNA: TGTGCCAGCAGTTACGGAGGGGCTGGAAACACCATATATTTT. This sequence encodes CASSYGGAGNTIYF.

The V and J genes are TRBV9 and TRBJ1-1, with D maybe TRBD1 (6 bases). Looked up from germline, CDR1 is SGDLS and CDR2 is YYNGEE. V lost 0 bases to trimming and J lost 1 base, with 7 bases between them. The CDR3 consists of 14 residues. The CDR3 DNA reads TGTGCCAGCAGCGTAGGGACAGAGAACACTGAAGCTTTCTTT. It encodes CASSVGTENTEAFF. Full variable domain (outside the CDR3, taken from reference TRBV9 and TRBJ1-1): DSGVTQTPKHLITATGQRVTLRCSPRSGDLSVYWYQQSLDQGLQFLIQYYNGEERAKGNILERFSAQQFPDLHSELNLSSLELGDSALYFCASSVGTENTEAFFGQGTRLTVV.

This rearrangement joins TRBV6-5 to TRBJ2-3; 9 bases map to TRBD1. The germline V gene has CDR1 MNHEY and CDR2 SVGAGI. V shed 4 bases and J 4 bases; nucleotides not matched to a gene: 3. This CDR3 region has 14 residues. CDR3 amino acids: CASSWGQGADTQYF. The CDR3 coding sequence is TGTGCCAGCAGTTGGGGACAGGGTGCAGATACGCAGTATTTT.

This clone was seen a handful of times. The genes are TRBV5-4 and TRBJ1-2, with D possibly being TRBD1 (6 bases). This CDR3 spans 14 amino acids. With 3 bases removed from V and 4 bases from J, the gap between germline ends came to 13 bases. The germline V gene encodes CDR1 SGHNT and CDR2 YYREEE (reference sequence). CDR3 coding DNA: TGTGCCAGCAGCTCAAAGGGGGGGCTCTATGGCTACACCTTC. Protein sequence: CASSSKGGLYGYTF.

The rearrangement joins TRBV6-4 to TRBJ2-3, with TRBD2 matching 7 bases. The CDR3 is 13 residues long. The germline V gene has CDR1 MRHNA and CDR2 SNTAGT. J lost 3 bases, V lost 3 bases, and 0 bases had no gene match. The CDR3 nucleotides are TGTGCCAGCAGTGAGCGGGAGACAGATACGCAGTATTTT. Residues: CASSERETDTQYF.

This chain uses TRBV29-1 with TRBJ2-7; D is ambiguous. The CDR3 is 13 amino acids. The germline CDR1 and CDR2 sequences are SQVTM and ANQGSEA. The germline V and J ends were trimmed by 0 bases and 0 bases, with 6 bases remaining between them. CDR3: CSVEDERSYEQYF. In nucleotides, the CDR3 is TGCAGCGTTGAAGATGAACGCTCCTACGAGCAGTACTTC.

There are a few counts of this clone. This chain joins TRBV6-5 and TRBJ2-7; D is undetermined. From germline, CDR1 is MNHEY and CDR2 SVGAGI. This CDR3 region has 12 residues. Trimming took off 8 bases at V and 7 bases at J, with 15 bases between the two ends. The CDR3 bases are TGTGCCAGCGTGGCTAGTTCTAGGGAGCAGTACTTC. Translated, it gives CASVASSREQYF.

The CDR3 coding sequence is TGTGCCAGCAGCGCGGGAGGGAAGAATGAAAAACTGTTTTTT. Encoded protein: CASSAGGKNEKLFF. The chain uses TRBV7-9 and TRBJ1-4, with no clear D. Trimming took 5 bases from V and 5 from J, leaving 12 bases between them. The germline V gene has CDR1 SEHNR and CDR2 FQNEAQ (reference sequence). CDR3 length: 14 amino acids.

This clone was detected only a few times. V gene TRBV5-1 combines with J gene TRBJ1-1, with a tentative D call TRBD1 (5 bases). Trimming took 4 bases from V and 1 from J, leaving 14 bases between them. This CDR3 spans 15 amino acids. Germline loops: CDR1 SGHRS, CDR2 YFSETQ. The CDR3 coding sequence is TGCGCCAGCAGCCCACGGGGCCCGAAGAACACTGAAGCTTTCTTT. Amino acids: CASSPRGPKNTEAFF.

J is TRBJ2-7 and V is TRBV11-2; D is unclear. V lost 2 bases and J 3 bases, leaving 14 bases between the germline ends. The CDR3 has 15 residues. Germline CDR1 SGHAT, CDR2 FQNNGV. CDR3: CASSLMQPSYYEQYF. As DNA, the CDR3 is TGTGCCAGCAGCTTAATGCAGCCCTCCTACTACGAGCAGTACTTC.

The chain is built from TRBV18 and TRBJ1-1; the D is unclear. Trimming stripped 2 bases from V and 4 bases from J, with 20 bases between. The germline V gene has CDR1 KGHSH and CDR2 LQKENI. The CDR3 covers 17 residues. DNA of the CDR3: TGTGCCAGCTCACCAACGGCAGACCCCGGAATAGGCACTGAAGCTTTCTTT. It encodes CASSPTADPGIGTEAFF.

This clone was seen more than once but under ten times. The genes are TRBV19 and TRBJ2-7, with D unclear. This CDR3 contains 13 residues. Between the trimmed V and J ends, which lost 1 base and 3 bases, there was a span of 7 bases. Germline CDR1 and CDR2: LNHDA and SQIVND (reference sequence). The CDR3 is CASSIAAGYEQYF. The CDR3 DNA follows: TGTGCCAGTAGTATAGCGGCTGGCTACGAGCAGTACTTC.

J is TRBJ2-1 and V is TRBV7-2, with D perhaps given as TRBD1 or TRBD2 (5 bases each). The germline V and J ends were trimmed by 5 bases and 12 bases, with 20 bases remaining between them. The CDR3 contains 14 residues. Germline V gene lookup returns CDR1 SGHTA and CDR2 FQGNSA. The CDR3 DNA reads TGTGCCAGCAGCCCTACCCGGGACCCCACCTCGCAGTTCTTC. This gives the protein CASSPTRDPTSQFF. The full variable domain, in which reference TRBV7-2 and TRBJ2-1 provide the parts outside the CDR3, is GAGVSQSPSNKVTEKGKDVELRCDPISGHTALYWYRQSLGQGLEFLIYFQGNSAPDKSGLPSDRFSAERTGGSVSTLTIQRTQQEDSAVYLCASSPTRDPTSQFFGPGTRLTVL.

The chain is built from TRBV9 and TRBJ2-7; possibly TRBD1 for D (6 bases). Germline V gene data show CDR1 as SGDLS and CDR2 as YYNGEE. This CDR3 has 15 residues. Trimming removed 0 bases at V and 1 base at J, with 11 bases between. For the CDR3, the DNA is TGTGCCAGCAGCGTAGCAGGGGCTCAATCCTACGAGCAGTACTTC. This translates into CASSVAGAQSYEQYF.

This chain joins TRBV11-2 and TRBJ1-2, with D possibly matching TRBD1 (6 bases). The CDR3 consists of 15 residues. V lost 0 bases, J lost 7 bases, and 15 bases lay in between. CDR1 and CDR2 (germline): SGHAT, FQNNGV. The CDR3 sequence: CASSLDHDRSRGYTF. CDR3 nucleotides: TGTGCCAGCAGCTTAGATCACGACAGGAGTCGTGGCTACACCTTC.

This chain joins TRBV19 and TRBJ1-2; a possible D gene is TRBD1 (5 bases). Germline assignment: CDR1 LNHDA and CDR2 SQIVND (reference sequence). This CDR3 is built from 15 residues. Deletions cut 7 bases from V and 2 bases from J, with 17 bases between. The CDR3 region is CASIGRGSRNYGYTF. CDR3 nucleotides: TGTGCCAGTATAGGGCGGGGGAGTCGAAACTATGGCTACACCTTC. The entire variable domain, with the rest obtained from reference TRBV19 and TRBJ1-2, is as follows: DGGITQSPKYLFRKEGQNVTLSCEQNLNHDAMYWYRQDPGQGLRLIYYSQIVNDFQKGDIAEGYSVSREKKESFPLTVTSAQKNPTAFYLCASIGRGSRNYGYTFGSGTRLTVV.

The chain employs TRBV27 and TRBJ1-2; 8 nucleotides align to TRBD1. Germline assignment: CDR1 MNHEY and CDR2 SMNVEV (reference sequence). This CDR3 has 16 residues. J lost 0 bases, V lost 3 bases, and 6 bases had no gene match. The CDR3 loop reads CASSFRQGHTNYGYTF. CDR3 nucleotides: TGTGCCAGCAGTTTCAGACAGGGGCACACTAACTATGGCTACACCTTC.

This clone was picked up a small number of times. CDR3 amino acids: CASSPGLAGGYEQYF. The DNA for the CDR3 is TGTGCCAGCTCCCCGGGACTAGCGGGGGGTTACGAGCAGTACTTC. The gene calls are TRBV18 and TRBJ2-7, with TRBD2 matching 15 bases. The germline gives CDR1 KGHSH, CDR2 LQKENI. J lost 4 bases, V lost 6 bases, and 4 bases had no gene match. This CDR3 contains 15 residues.

For the CDR3, the DNA is TGTGCCAGCAGCCTGATAGCGGGAGTTAGGGTCAATGAGCAGTTCTTC. Amino acids: CASSLIAGVRVNEQFF. The chain is built from TRBV7-8 and TRBJ2-1; 9 bases align to TRBD2. The CDR3 contains 16 residues. Germline V CDR1 and CDR2: SGHVS, FQNEAQ. J gave up 6 bases and V 5 bases, and 11 bases lay outside the gene matches.